The 28 T cell receptor beta chains listed next were all sequenced from one sample in a study of cytomegalovirus exposure and HLA in healthy donors. The PCR contained 60 Vbeta and 13 Jbeta primers. TCRdb's table, derived via immunoSEQ multiplex PCR, lists solely in-frame clones and lacks some. The sample consists of about 180,000 clones, 70% to 80% of them appearing once. Sample: PBMCs. Every receptor here comes from a man in his fifties or sixties in good health and CMV-seronegative.

This chain uses TRBV4-1 with TRBJ1-2; possible D gene TRBD1, 6 bases. Trimming took off 7 bases at V and 3 bases at J, with 15 bases between the two ends. This CDR3 has 14 amino acids. Germline lookup yields CDR1 MGHRA and CDR2 YSYEKL. The CDR3 region is CASTPQGIYYGYTF. CDR3 bases: TGCGCCAGCACCCCACAGGGAATCTACTATGGCTACACCTTC.

The chain carries TRBV6-5 and TRBJ2-5; TRBD1 is a possible D gene (6 bases). CDR1 and CDR2 from the germline V gene are MNHEY and SVGAGI. Trimming stripped 6 bases from V and 8 bases from J, with 22 bases between. This CDR3 has 15 amino acids. CDR3 bases: TGTGCCAGCAGCCCCTCAGGGGTTGGTCCCGCCACCCAGTACTTC. The encoded protein is CASSPSGVGPATQYF.

This clone was detected once. The V call is TRBV10-3, the J call TRBJ1-3, with TRBD1 matching 8 bases. The CDR3 sequence is 15 residues long. The ends lost 4 bases at V and 1 base at J; junction bases unmatched: 3. The germline gives CDR1 ENHRY, CDR2 SYGVKD. The CDR3 nucleotides are TGTGCCATCAGTGCACAGGGGGGGTCTGGAAACACCATATATTTT. It translates to CAISAQGGSGNTIYF.

This clone was detected a few times. The chain combines TRBV19 with TRBJ1-6; 9 nucleotides align to TRBD1. CDR3 length: 17 amino acids. Germline assignment: CDR1 LNHDA and CDR2 SQIVND (reference sequence). The trim removed 3 bases at V and 7 bases at J, leaving 10 bases unmatched. For the CDR3, the DNA is TGTGCCAGTAGTATGGGGACAGGGCCGGGTCAAAATTCACCCCTCCACTTT. This gives the protein CASSMGTGPGQNSPLHF.

The chain joins TRBV30 to TRBJ2-3; TRBD1 aligns across 10 bases. Losses at the gene ends were 5 bases for V and 4 bases for J; bases not matched to a gene: 6. The CDR3 extends over 14 amino acids. The germline V gene encodes CDR1 GTSNPN and CDR2 SVGIG (reference sequence). The CDR3 reads CAWGRTGGADTQYF. The DNA for the CDR3 is TGTGCCTGGGGTCGGACAGGGGGGGCAGATACGCAGTATTTT. The complete variable domain, with remaining parts taken from reference TRBV30 and TRBJ2-3, reads SQTIHQWPATLVQPVGSPLSLECTVEGTSNPNLYWYRQAAGRGLQLLFYSVGIGQISSEVPQNLSASRPQDRQFILSSKKLLLSDSGFYLCAWGRTGGADTQYFGPGTRLTVL.

The chain has TRBV18 and TRBJ1-5; 7 bases fit TRBD1. The CDR3 loop spans 17 amino acids. The ends lost 0 bases at V and 1 base at J; junction bases unmatched: 6. Germline assignment: CDR1 KGHSH and CDR2 LQKENI. The CDR3 region has the DNA TGTGCCAGCTCACCACCTAACAGGGGTTCAAGCAATCAGCCCCAGCATTTT. Translation: CASSPPNRGSSNQPQHF.

The chain has TRBV25-1 and TRBJ1-2; D is unclear. V was cut by 8 bases and J by 5 bases, with 24 bases left in between. CDR3 length: 16 residues. The germline gives CDR1 MGHDK, CDR2 SYGVNS. This CDR3 is CASWTPPGANGYGYTF. The CDR3 bases are TGTGCCAGCTGGACTCCACCCGGCGCAAATGGGTATGGCTACACCTTC.

The J gene is TRBJ1-4, the V gene TRBV9, with TRBD1 matching over 7 bases. CDR3 length equals 17 residues. Germline lookup yields CDR1 SGDLS and CDR2 YYNGEE. J gave up 0 bases and V 0 bases, and 5 bases lay outside the gene matches. In DNA form, the CDR3 reads TGTGCCAGCAGCGTAGACAGGGGCCAAGCAACTAATGAAAAACTGTTTTTT. Translating it yields CASSVDRGQATNEKLFF.

The genes are TRBV11-1 and TRBJ2-3, with D tentatively TRBD1 (5 bases). CDR3 length: 17 residues. Germline assignment: CDR1 SGHAT and CDR2 FQDESV (reference sequence). V was pared by 5 bases and J by 1 base, with 19 bases between. The CDR3 loop reads CASSPRAHPSRTDTQYF. The DNA of the CDR3 is TGTGCCAGCAGCCCCAGGGCCCATCCGAGTCGCACAGATACGCAGTATTTT.

The rearrangement links TRBV9 to TRBJ2-3; D perhaps matches TRBD1 (5 bases). V was clipped by 0 bases and J by 3 bases, with 23 bases between them. Germline V gene lookup returns CDR1 SGDLS and CDR2 YYNGEE. The CDR3 spans 19 residues. The CDR3 DNA is TGTGCCAGCAGCGTAGGAAACGGGTTCCTTAGGGGTTCAACAGATACGCAGTATTTT. Residues: CASSVGNGFLRGSTDTQYF.

The chain employs TRBV4-1 and TRBJ2-7; TRBD1 matches at 7 bases. Germline V gene sequence: CDR1 MGHRA, CDR2 YSYEKL. This CDR3 contains 16 residues. The ends lost 2 bases at V and 4 bases at J; junction bases unmatched: 11. Written as DNA, the CDR3 is TGCGCCAGCAGCCAATATTCGGGACAGAGAGTATACGAGCAGTACTTC. This translates into CASSQYSGQRVYEQYF.

The chain recombines TRBV5-1 with TRBJ1-6; 8 bases agree with TRBD1. This CDR3 is 14 amino acids long. Germline trimming cut 4 bases from V and 9 bases from J; bases unmatched to any gene: 6. Germline CDR1 SGHRS, CDR2 YFSETQ. CDR3 sequence: CASSVGQGGSPLHF. The CDR3, as DNA: TGCGCCAGCAGCGTCGGACAGGGTGGTTCACCCCTCCACTTT.

V is TRBV7-9 and J is TRBJ1-2; 7 bases align to TRBD1. Germline V gives CDR1 SEHNR, CDR2 FQNEAQ (reference sequence). The CDR3 covers 14 residues. The J segment lost 3 bases and the V segment lost 0 bases, leaving 1 base of the junction unmatched. CDR3: CASSLATGYYGYTF. CDR3 coding DNA: TGTGCCAGCAGCTTAGCGACAGGGTACTATGGCTACACCTTC.

CDR3 residues: CASSLVLREGSQYF. Written as DNA, the CDR3 is TGTGCCAGCAGCTTAGTGTTACGGGAAGGGTCCCAGTACTTC. V gene TRBV11-2 combines with J gene TRBJ2-5, with D perhaps matching TRBD2 (5 bases). The germline V gene has CDR1 SGHAT and CDR2 FQNNGV. The V end was cut by 1 base, the J end by 9 bases, with 15 bases between. The CDR3 loop spans 14 amino acids.

This clone was picked up one time. V and J are TRBV30 and TRBJ2-1; TRBD1 might be the D (5 bases). V lost 1 base, J lost 15 bases, and 13 bases lay in between. The CDR3 is 11 residues long. The germline V gene has CDR1 GTSNPN and CDR2 SVGIG (reference sequence). CDR3 region: CAWSGFSDRFF. The CDR3 nucleotides are TGTGCCTGGAGTGGATTCTCCGACAGGTTCTTC.

V is TRBV4-2 and J is TRBJ2-2, with 11 bases that match TRBD2. V shed 6 bases and J 0 bases; nucleotides not matched to a gene: 15. The length of the CDR3 is 20 residues. From germline, CDR1 is LGHNA and CDR2 YNFKEQ. The CDR3, as DNA: TGTGCCAGCAGGGGAGTTAGCGGGAGGGCCGCCTTCGCGAACACCGGGGAGCTGTTTTTT. It translates to CASRGVSGRAAFANTGELFF.

This clone was recorded a few times. The V call is TRBV6-1, the J call TRBJ1-2; D may be TRBD1 (5 bases). V dropped 4 bases and J dropped 4 bases, with 13 bases sitting between them. The V gene's germline CDR1 is MNHNS and CDR2 SASEGT. The CDR3 sequence is 14 residues long. The CDR3 reads CASSVTAGGYGYTF. In nucleotides, the CDR3 is TGTGCCAGCAGTGTTACAGCCGGGGGCTATGGCTACACCTTC.

As DNA, the CDR3 is TGTGCCAGTCAGGGGCACCTAACCTACGAGCAGTACTTC. Translated: CASQGHLTYEQYF. The rearrangement links TRBV28 to TRBJ2-7; maybe TRBD1 (6 bases). The CDR3 is 13 amino acids. Germline V gene sequence: CDR1 MDHEN, CDR2 SYDVKM. Between the trimmed V and J ends, which lost 9 bases and 2 bases, there was a span of 14 bases. The whole variable domain, remainder taken from reference TRBV28 and TRBJ2-7, is DVKVTQSSRYLVKRTGEKVFLECVQDMDHENMFWYRQDPGLGLRLIYFSYDVKMKEKGDIPEGYSVSREKKERFSLILESASTNQTSMYLCASQGHLTYEQYFGPGTRLTVT.

The gene calls are TRBV29-1 and TRBJ2-3; possible D gene TRBD2, 5 bases. V was cut by 3 bases and J by 0 bases, with 13 bases left in between. The germline gives CDR1 SQVTM, CDR2 ANQGSEA. This CDR3 region has 15 residues. CDR3 sequence: CSVEARGESTDTQYF. The CDR3 region has the DNA TGCAGCGTTGAGGCACGGGGAGAGAGCACAGATACGCAGTATTTT.

The V gene is TRBV7-2, the J gene TRBJ2-2; possibly TRBD1 for D (5 bases). The V gene's germline CDR1 is SGHTA and CDR2 FQGNSA. The CDR3 is made up of 17 amino acids. V lost 5 bases to trimming and J lost 1 base, with 17 bases between them. The CDR3 region is CASSPRAGPQNTGELFF. Written as DNA, the CDR3 is TGTGCCAGCAGCCCTCGGGCAGGGCCACAGAACACCGGGGAGCTGTTTTTT.

The chain combines TRBV28 with TRBJ1-3; unclear D gene. The CDR3 runs 13 residues. The V and J ends lost 7 bases and 0 bases respectively, with 7 bases between them. Germline V gives CDR1 MDHEN, CDR2 SYDVKM. The CDR3 protein is CASILNSGNTIYF. CDR3 bases: TGTGCCAGCATCCTTAACTCTGGAAACACCATATATTTT.

CDR3 amino acids: CASSQDPRNGYEQYF. CDR3 DNA sequence: TGCGCCAGCAGCCAAGATCCCAGGAATGGCTACGAGCAGTACTTC. The V gene is TRBV4-1, the J gene TRBJ2-7; the D is unclear. Germline CDR1 and CDR2: MGHRA and YSYEKL. Trimming shortened V by 0 bases and J by 3 bases, and 12 bases separated the two germline ends. This CDR3 is built from 15 residues.

This chain joins TRBV2 and TRBJ2-5, with 8 bases lining up with TRBD2. Trimming removed 6 bases from V and 4 bases from J; junction bases left unmatched: 10. The CDR3 spans 15 residues. Germline CDR1 reads SNHLY; CDR2 reads FYNNEI. DNA for the CDR3: TGTGCCAGCAGGGAACGGGAGGGGGGCGGAGAGACCCAGTACTTC. This translates into CASREREGGGETQYF. Variable domain in full (rest from reference TRBV2 and TRBJ2-5): EPEVTQTPSHQVTQMGQEVILRCVPISNHLYFYWYRQILGQKVEFLVSFYNNEISEKSEIFDDQFSVERPDGSNFTLKIRSTKLEDSAMYFCASREREGGGETQYFGPGTRLLVL.

Note on this clone: A read error may account for a junction end that differs from germline. This chain's CDR3 is CASSPMTGQRTNYGYPF. For the CDR3, the DNA is TGTGCCAGCAGCCCCATGACAGGGCAGAGAACTAACTATGGCTACCCCTTC. The chain links TRBV7-9 to TRBJ1-2; 7 nucleotides agree with TRBD1. This CDR3 spans 17 amino acids. The germline V gene has CDR1 SEHNR and CDR2 FQNEAQ (reference sequence).

CDR3 nucleotides: TGCGCCAGCAGTGGTCCACGGACAGACTCTGGAAACACCATATATTTT. Its translation is CASSGPRTDSGNTIYF. The rearrangement joins TRBV10-2 to TRBJ1-3; TRBD1 might be the D (6 bases). Germline V gene lookup returns CDR1 WSHSY and CDR2 SAAADI. CDR3 length: 16 amino acids. With 4 bases removed from V and 0 bases from J, the gap between germline ends came to 13 bases.

The rearrangement uses TRBV19 and TRBJ2-2; 8 bases fit TRBD1. V shed 5 bases and J 6 bases; nucleotides not matched to a gene: 11. The CDR3 extends over 16 amino acids. Germline V gene lookup returns CDR1 LNHDA and CDR2 SQIVND (reference sequence). This CDR3 reads CASSSQRTGRSGELFF. Here the CDR3 DNA reads TGTGCCAGTAGTTCCCAACGGACAGGGAGGTCCGGGGAGCTGTTTTTT.

The table lists this clone with a count of one. CDR3: CASSLMHATGTDTQYF. CDR3 nucleotides: TGTGCCAGCAGCTTAATGCACGCGACGGGGACAGATACGCAGTATTTT. The gene calls are TRBV7-3 and TRBJ2-3, with D possibly being TRBD2 (5 bases). This CDR3 region has 16 residues. In germline, CDR1 is SGHTA, CDR2 FQGTGA. The ends were cut back, 1 base at V and 3 bases at J, with 14 bases in the middle.

J is TRBJ1-1 and V is TRBV5-6; the D gene is possibly TRBD1 (6 bases). Trimming pared 0 bases from V and 1 base from J, leaving 10 bases between. CDR3 length: 15 residues. Per the germline V gene, CDR1 is SGHDT and CDR2 is YYEEEE. CDR3 amino acids: CASSLGYRANTEAFF. The CDR3 DNA sequence: TGTGCCAGCAGCTTGGGTTACAGGGCGAACACTGAAGCTTTCTTT.